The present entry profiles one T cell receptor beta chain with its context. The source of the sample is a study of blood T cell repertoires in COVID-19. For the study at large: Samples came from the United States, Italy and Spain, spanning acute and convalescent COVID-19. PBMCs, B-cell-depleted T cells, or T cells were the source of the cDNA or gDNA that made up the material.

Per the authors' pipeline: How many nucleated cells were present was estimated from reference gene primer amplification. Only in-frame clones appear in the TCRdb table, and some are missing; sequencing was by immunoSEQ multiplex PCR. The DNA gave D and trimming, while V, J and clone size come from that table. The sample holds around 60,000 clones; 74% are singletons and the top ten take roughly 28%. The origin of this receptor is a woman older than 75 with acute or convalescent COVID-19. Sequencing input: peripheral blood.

CDR3 in amino acids: CASSSPDRGRVFF. The CDR3 DNA is TGTGCCAGCAGTTCGCCGGACAGGGGGCGGGTGTTTTTT. The rearrangement joins TRBV27 to TRBJ2-2; 11 nucleotides match TRBD1. J was trimmed by 15 bases and V by 4 bases; bases with no gene match: 7. This CDR3 region has 13 residues. The germline CDR1 and CDR2 sequences are MNHEY and SMNVEV (reference sequence).